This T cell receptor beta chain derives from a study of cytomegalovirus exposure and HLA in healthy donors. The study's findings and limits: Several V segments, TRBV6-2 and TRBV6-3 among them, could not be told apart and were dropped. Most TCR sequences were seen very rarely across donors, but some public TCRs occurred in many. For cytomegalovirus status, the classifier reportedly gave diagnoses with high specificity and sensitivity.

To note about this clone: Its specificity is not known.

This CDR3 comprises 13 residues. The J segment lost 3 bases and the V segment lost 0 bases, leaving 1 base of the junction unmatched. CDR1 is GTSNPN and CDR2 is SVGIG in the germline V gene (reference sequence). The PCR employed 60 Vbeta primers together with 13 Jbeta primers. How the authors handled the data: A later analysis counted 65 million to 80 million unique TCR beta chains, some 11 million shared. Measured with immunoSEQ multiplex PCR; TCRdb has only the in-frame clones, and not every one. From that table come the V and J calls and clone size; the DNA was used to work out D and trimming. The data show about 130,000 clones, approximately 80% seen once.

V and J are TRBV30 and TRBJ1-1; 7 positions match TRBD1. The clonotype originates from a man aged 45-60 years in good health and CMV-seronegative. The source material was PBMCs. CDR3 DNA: TGTGCCTGGAGTGTCCAGGGGGACACTGAAGCTTTCTTT. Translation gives CAWSVQGDTEAFF. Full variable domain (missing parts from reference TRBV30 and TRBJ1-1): SQTIHQWPATLVQPVGSPLSLECTVEGTSNPNLYWYRQAAGRGLQLLFYSVGIGQISSEVPQNLSASRPQDRQFILSSKKLLLSDSGFYLCAWSVQGDTEAFFGQGTRLTVV.